This TCR beta chain was recovered during a study of T cells in Graves' hyperthyroidism and ophthalmopathy. From RNA transcripts, TCR beta CDR3 regions were amplified. A first-round RT-PCR of the TCR CDR3 used the HTBI primer set. TCRdb recomputed calls from the multiplex PCR reads with MiXCR, one row per CDR3 protein. The sample has some 570,000 distinct CDR3 sequences, 17% seen once. Germline CDR1 and CDR2: SGHAT and FQNNGV. CDR3 length: 16 residues. Trimming took off 5 bases at V and 7 bases at J, with 23 bases between the two ends. The rearrangement uses TRBV11-2 and TRBJ1-2, with unresolved D. The material sequenced was blood. This receptor was obtained from a young woman with Graves' ophthalmopathy. The CDR3 is CASSGLAGFVGSGYTF. The CDR3 DNA follows: TGTGCCAGCAGCGGCCTAGCGGGTTTTGTAGGGAGTGGCTACACCTTC.